This T cell receptor beta chain was sequenced during a study of blood T cell repertoires in COVID-19. For the study at large: Whether acute or convalescent, the COVID-19 samples came from the United States, Italy and Spain.

The table came from immunoSEQ multiplex PCR; TCRdb's copy has only in-frame clones and leaves some out. The table lists 130,000 to 150,000 clones, approximately 80% of them singletons, with approximately 9% in the top ten. The CDR3 sequence is 15 residues long. Germline CDR1 is LGHNA and CDR2 is YSLEER. The V end lost 4 bases, the J end lost 4 bases, and 13 bases lay between the germline ends. Input material: peripheral blood. The receptor's source is a woman at least 80 years old in a cohort sampled during active or convalescent COVID-19. The gene calls are TRBV4-3 and TRBJ2-2; possible D gene TRBD2, 5 bases. The CDR3 nucleotides are TGCGCCAGCAGCCTCGAACCGGGGATCACCGGGGAGCTGTTTTTT. Translation: CASSLEPGITGELFF.